The TCR beta chain under discussion was sequenced for a study of technical replicates of blood from several donors (dated by TCRdb to between 2016 and 2019). Trimming takes 2 bases from V and 7 bases from J, and the germline ends sit 14 bases apart. Based on the germline V gene, the CDR1 and CDR2 sequences are MGHRA and YSYEKL. From the cysteine through the phenylalanine, the CDR3 covers 14 amino acids. Left in the record is the CDR3 DNA by itself, 42 bases read in frame from the first base. Libraries were prepared through the immunoSEQ multiplex PCR assay. TCRdb mirrors the immuneACCESS table, restricted to in-frame sequences. Some clones are absent from its copies; in checked studies, under half trace to an unresolved V gene, and the reason for the others is unknown. The sample table records roughly 60,000 clones; around nine tenths of these occur just once. The top ten clonotypes cover about 4.9% of the sample.

With respect to this clone: What this receptor recognizes is not known. Base qualities are not at hand, and no much larger clone is one base apart.

The sequenced material came from PBMCs. The V and J segments used are TRBV4-1 and TRBJ1-2; the D gene identity is not certain. This TCR came from a human donor in good health. Some clones in this sample may be carry-over from other donors' samples. The bases read TGCGCCAGCAGCCAACCGGGGAAGAGTTCTGGCTACACCTTC. Protein translation: CASSQPGKSSGYTF.